Each of the 18 T cell receptor beta chains below was sequenced from the same sample in a study of blood T cell repertoires in COVID-19. Some clones are missing from TCRdb's copy, which holds only in-frame ones; the method was immunoSEQ multiplex PCR. The table has approximately 180,000 clones, approximately 86% seen once. Sequenced sample: PBMCs or T cells enriched from blood (not recorded which). Receptors originate from a woman aged 60-70 years with acute COVID-19.

CDR3 sequence (DNA): TGTGCCAGCAGCTTAGGATTGACAGGGAACTATGGCTACACCTTC. Translated: CASSLGLTGNYGYTF. The rearrangement uses TRBV7-9 and TRBJ1-2; 7 nucleotides align to TRBD1. There are 15 residues in the CDR3. Germline V gene lookup returns CDR1 SEHNR and CDR2 FQNEAQ (reference sequence). Trimming removed 1 base from V and 2 bases from J; junction bases left unmatched: 4.

The chain has TRBV29-1 and TRBJ1-1; D remains ambiguous. CDR1 is SQVTM and CDR2 is ANQGSEA in the germline V gene. Trimming removed 2 bases at V and 7 bases at J, with 5 bases between. The CDR3 covers 10 residues. The chain's CDR3 is CSVEFSEAFF. In nucleotides, the CDR3 is TGCAGCGTTGAATTCAGTGAAGCTTTCTTT.

The chain recombines TRBV11-2 with TRBJ2-3, with 8 nucleotides matching TRBD1. The V and J ends lost 4 bases and 4 bases, in that order; junction bases with no gene match: 16. The germline gives CDR1 SGHAT, CDR2 FQNNGV. This CDR3 is built from 18 residues. This CDR3 is CASSSPTGATRGADTQYF. CDR3 nucleotide sequence: TGTGCCAGCAGCTCTCCGACAGGGGCGACTAGGGGCGCAGATACGCAGTATTTT.

The V call is TRBV6-5, the J call TRBJ2-1; D perhaps matches TRBD1 (6 bases). CDR3 length equals 15 residues. Trimming removed 1 base from V and 6 bases from J, with 13 bases in between. In germline, CDR1 is MNHEY, CDR2 SVGAGI. Written as DNA, the CDR3 is TGTGCCAGCAGTTACTTAACAGGGTACGGCAATGAGCAGTTCTTC. This sequence encodes CASSYLTGYGNEQFF.

V and J are TRBV30 and TRBJ1-4, with 7 bases fitting TRBD1. CDR3 size: 14 residues. V trimming: 3 bases; J trimming: 7 bases; junction bases outside the gene matches: 8. CDR1 is GTSNPN, CDR2 SVGIG, per germline (reference sequence). The CDR3 is CAWRGAGGSEKLFF. As DNA, the CDR3 is TGTGCCTGGAGGGGAGCAGGGGGGAGTGAAAAACTGTTTTTT.

This rearrangement joins TRBV7-9 to TRBJ2-3; TRBD2 aligns across 10 bases. This CDR3 has 18 amino acids. V dropped 0 bases and J dropped 11; count of bases not matched to a gene: 17. The germline CDR1 and CDR2 sequences are SEHNR and FQNEAQ (reference sequence). The CDR3 loop is CASSLAPSVSGRAVGQYF. For the CDR3, the DNA is TGTGCCAGCAGCTTAGCTCCGTCGGTGAGCGGGAGGGCCGTAGGGCAGTATTTT.

The V and J genes are TRBV28 and TRBJ2-7; 7 positions match TRBD1. With 5 bases clipped from V and 4 bases from J, the junction kept 5 bases outside the gene matches. Germline V lookup: CDR1 MDHEN, CDR2 SYDVKM. The CDR3 extends over 13 amino acids. CDR3: CASSATGNYEQYV. CDR3 nucleotides: TGTGCCAGCAGTGCGACAGGGAATTACGAGCAGTACGTC.

V is TRBV4-1 and J is TRBJ1-1; tentative D call: TRBD1 (6 bases). Germline V gene data show CDR1 as MGHRA and CDR2 as YSYEKL. The CDR3 has 11 residues. With 0 bases removed from V and 12 bases from J, the gap between germline ends came to 8 bases. The CDR3 reads CASSQEQGTFF. The CDR3 region has the DNA TGCGCCAGCAGCCAAGAACAGGGAACTTTCTTT.

This rearrangement joins TRBV5-1 to TRBJ2-1; 11 nucleotides agree with TRBD2. The J segment lost 0 bases and the V segment lost 5 bases, leaving 10 bases of the junction unmatched. The CDR3 sequence is 18 residues long. Germline lookup yields CDR1 SGHRS and CDR2 YFSETQ. The CDR3 sequence is CASSRVAGGPSSYNEQFF. DNA for the CDR3: TGCGCCAGCAGTCGGGTAGCGGGAGGGCCGAGCTCCTACAATGAGCAGTTCTTC.

This chain uses TRBV7-8 with TRBJ2-7; the match to TRBD2 covers 8 bases. Germline V gene sequence: CDR1 SGHVS, CDR2 FQNEAQ. The CDR3 extends over 15 amino acids. Losses at the gene ends were 5 bases for V and 1 base for J; bases not matched to a gene: 7. CDR3 DNA: TGTGCCAGCAGCCCGCGAACGGGAGGGTCCTACGAGCAGTACTTC. It codes for CASSPRTGGSYEQYF. Filled out from reference TRBV7-8 and TRBJ2-7, the complete variable domain reads GAGVSQSPRYKVAKRGQDVALRCDPISGHVSLFWYQQALGQGPEFLTYFQNEAQLDKSGLPSDRFFAERPEGSVSTLKIQRTQQEDSAVYLCASSPRTGGSYEQYFGPGTRLTVT.

The genes are TRBV7-9 and TRBJ2-7, with D maybe TRBD2 (7 bases). Trimming cost V 8 bases and J 1 base, with 18 bases left between them. The CDR3 has 15 amino acids. Germline V gives CDR1 SEHNR, CDR2 FQNEAQ (reference sequence). CDR3 amino acids: CASSWGGTRSYEQYF. DNA of the CDR3: TGTGCCAGCTCCTGGGGGGGGACAAGGTCCTACGAGCAGTACTTC. Combining the CDR3 with reference TRBV7-9 and TRBJ2-7 gives the whole variable domain DTGVSQNPRHKITKRGQNVTFRCDPISEHNRLYWYRQTLGQGPEFLTYFQNEAQLEKSRLLSDRFSAERPKGSFSTLEIQRTEQGDSAMYLCASSWGGTRSYEQYFGPGTRLTVT.

V and J are TRBV28 and TRBJ1-1, with D perhaps matching TRBD1 (6 bases). This CDR3 has 14 residues. V lost 6 bases, J lost 4 bases, and 15 bases lay in between. Germline values: CDR1 MDHEN, CDR2 SYDVKM. The CDR3 region is CASRLGGLGTEAFF. Written as DNA, the CDR3 is TGTGCCAGCAGACTAGGGGGTTTGGGCACTGAAGCTTTCTTT.

The gene calls are TRBV6-1 and TRBJ1-6; D unclear. The CDR3 consists of 13 residues. Trimming shortened V by 1 base and J by 10 bases, and 8 bases separated the two germline ends. In germline, CDR1 is MNHNS, CDR2 SASEGT. In DNA, the CDR3 is TGTGCCAGCAGTGAAGTGATTGAGTCACCCCTCCACTTT. As protein: CASSEVIESPLHF.

The V and J genes are TRBV9 and TRBJ2-7; no firm D call. Germline V CDR1 and CDR2: SGDLS, YYNGEE. V was shortened by 4 bases and J by 1 base, with 12 bases between the two germline ends. The CDR3 contains 14 residues. CDR3 nucleotide sequence: TGTGCCAGCAGCCCCACCCCAGAATCCTACGAGCAGTACGTC. Protein product: CASSPTPESYEQYV.

This clone turned up a few times. The chain links TRBV3-1 (or the pseudogene TRBV3-2) to TRBJ2-3; 8 bases align to TRBD2. CDR3 length equals 17 residues. Germline CDR1 reads LGHDT; CDR2 reads YNNKEL (reference sequence). The V gene end was trimmed by 2 bases and the J gene end by 0 bases; junction bases not matched to a gene: 7. CDR3 DNA sequence: TGTGCCAGCAGCCAAACGAAGCGGGGGAAGAGCACAGATACGCAGTATTTT. Encoded protein: CASSQTKRGKSTDTQYF.

V is TRBV21-1 and J is TRBJ1-1. TRBV21-1 is a listed pseudogene. The CDR3 is 13 amino acids. The CDR3 nucleotides are TGTGCCAGCAGCAGTTACTTTAACACTGAAGCTTTCTTT. Amino acids: CASSSYFNTEAFF.

J is TRBJ2-1 and V is TRBV11-2; 7 nucleotides line up with TRBD1. V lost 5 bases and J lost 5; bases outside the gene matches: 6. The CDR3 loop spans 14 amino acids. Germline CDR1 and CDR2: SGHAT and FQNNGV. In nucleotides, the CDR3 is TGTGCCAGCAGCCACCTGACAGGGAACAATGAGCAGTTCTTC. The encoded protein is CASSHLTGNNEQFF. The variable domain in full, with the rest retrieved from reference TRBV11-2 and TRBJ2-1, is EAGVAQSPRYKIIEKRQSVAFWCNPISGHATLYWYQQILGQGPKLLIQFQNNGVVDDSQLPKDRFSAERLKGVDSTLKIQPAKLEDSAVYLCASSHLTGNNEQFFGPGTRLTVL.

The chain combines TRBV6-1 with TRBJ1-4; 9 nucleotides align to TRBD1. V lost 4 bases and J lost 3; bases outside the gene matches: 12. This CDR3 comprises 18 residues. Germline V gene lookup returns CDR1 MNHNS and CDR2 SASEGT. Here the CDR3 DNA reads TGTGCCAGCAGTGGCGGGACAGGGTTAACGGGAGCTAATGAAAAACTGTTTTTT. Translating gives CASSGGTGLTGANEKLFF.